This T cell receptor (beta chain) originates from a study of Graves' ophthalmopathy and Graves' hyperthyroidism. Clinicians made diagnoses from clinical symptoms, serum thyroxine, TRAb, thyroid ultrasound and orbital computed tomography. In the case of this clonotype: As yet, its antigen is unknown.

Beta-chain TCR CDR3 regions were amplified from RNA transcripts. Investigators did first-round RT-PCR with HTBI primers, then second-round multiplex PCR. TCRdb ran MiXCR on the multiplex PCR reads and lists one entry per CDR3 protein. The sample has hundreds of thousands of distinct CDR3 sequences; around 42% are singletons. This CDR3 region has 14 residues. V dropped 4 bases and J dropped 6; count of bases not matched to a gene: 6. Per germline, CDR1 SGHDT and CDR2 YYEEEE. Overall study results and limits: Ophthalmopathy progression cases were predicted by the model with roughly 68% sensitivity and 72% to 80% specificity.

The V call is TRBV5-6, the J call TRBJ1-2, with 10 bases identical to TRBD1. The source material was peripheral blood. The sequence came from an adult man with Graves' ophthalmopathy. The CDR3 is CASSSSGTGDGYTF. CDR3 nucleotide sequence: TGTGCCAGCAGCAGCTCCGGGACAGGGGATGGCTACACCTTC.